This is a list of T cell receptor beta chains from one sample in a study of CD8 T cells in Susac syndrome. MiXCR, applied by TCRdb to the immunoSEQ multiplex PCR reads, yields one record per CDR3 protein. The sample has 250,000 to 300,000 distinct CDR3 sequences; roughly 85% are singletons. The material sequenced was CD8+ T cells from PBMCs. The receptors stem from a human donor with multiple sclerosis. CDR3s leave out the opening cysteine and the closing phenylalanine or tryptophan.

TRBV24-1	TRBJ2-1	ATSDGAGLAGPGEQF
TRBV19	TRBJ1-1	ASSPPTGTTEAF
TRBV4-1	TRBJ1-5	ASSRGLNQPQH
TRBV4-1	TRBJ1-1	ASSQDRAGYTEAF
TRBV7-3	TRBJ2-7	ASSSGQGGTYEQY
TRBV9	TRBJ2-1	ATSSGSNNEQF
TRBV5-4	TRBJ2-1	AGGAAGNEQF
TRBV5-1	TRBJ2-6	ASSLQGYGANVLT
TRBV7-2	TRBJ2-7	ASSLVAGGPGEQY
TRBV7-9	TRBJ2-4	ASSLEPPGVPKNIQY
TRBV2	TRBJ1-4	ASSPEAALNEKLF
TRBV3-1	TRBJ1-1	ASSQDWWQNTEAF
TRBV5-1	TRBJ2-7	ASSRAGGYYEQY
TRBV6-2/TRBV6-3	TRBJ1-1	ASSYQPNTEAF
TRBV7-2	TRBJ2-3	ASSLGAGASTDTQY
TRBV5-4	TRBJ2-3	ASSWGGGGTDTQY
TRBV18	TRBJ2-7	ASSPSGAYEQY
TRBV7-9	TRBJ2-1	ASSPVGSRDNEQF
TRBV11-2	TRBJ1-1	ASSAGQGAANTEAF
TRBV3-1	TRBJ2-7	ASSQVTSGMGEQY
TRBV20-1	TRBJ2-7	SARDRAGADYEQY
TRBV5-4	TRBJ1-4	ASSSWGTGNDEKLF
TRBV28	TRBJ2-5	ASSSIWETQY
TRBV27	TRBJ2-7	ASSLSPSGRSYEQY
TRBV12-5	TRBJ2-1	ASGLTHSGALGSYNEQF
TRBV30	TRBJ1-2	AWDRDLVT
TRBV30	TRBJ1-1	ACRGHPEAF
TRBV27	TRBJ2-1	ASSLSLQPGYNEQF
TRBV7-9	TRBJ1-1	ASTMGGAMNTEAF
TRBV25-1	TRBJ2-2	ASSHHLTSSGTGELF
TRBV29-1	TRBJ2-1	SVQIWTGNEQF
TRBV28	TRBJ1-1	ASTILGQGTPEAF
TRBV4-1	TRBJ2-1	ASSQAASGRGNEQF
TRBV15	TRBJ1-2	ATSTRGYGYT
TRBV28	TRBJ1-3	ASSLRRGKGPGNTIY
TRBV28	TRBJ1-1	ASIYRGSNTEAF
TRBV12-3/TRBV12-4	TRBJ2-7	ASSLGGRKISHEQY
TRBV11-3	TRBJ2-2	ASSSRVLPGELF
TRBV11-2	TRBJ2-7	ASSTGTGTYEQY
TRBV3-1	TRBJ2-1	ASSQPPASGRNEQF
TRBV12-3/TRBV12-4	TRBJ1-3	ASSWGRSSGNTIY
TRBV11-2	TRBJ2-3	ASSLEQGTDTQY
TRBV20-1	TRBJ1-4	SARETWICGRGPNVCMGEKLF
TRBV28	TRBJ2-1	ASSSTSMDEQF
TRBV7-9	TRBJ2-1	ASSLYAGRGNEQF